The present TCR beta chain was sequenced within a study of regulatory T cells in long-lasting Graves disease. Germline V CDR1 and CDR2: MGHDK, SYGVNS. This CDR3 is 16 amino acids long. V lost 0 bases to trimming and J lost 7 bases; unmatched junction nucleotides: 4. To make TCR beta libraries, researchers used iRepertoire HTBI primers and Arm-PCR of CDR3 regions. TCRdb fed the multiplex PCR reads into MiXCR, producing one record per CDR3 protein. The sample records hundreds of thousands of distinct CDR3 sequences, roughly a sixth being singletons. Sample time point: newly diagnosed GD, antithyroid drugs for less than 3 months. PBMCs were the source of the RNA used for TCR sequencing. Remarks on this clonotype: Its cognate antigen is unknown.

General observations from the study: Only a small sample size was used, which may have cut accuracy.

These same records also appear under a second study, on T cells in Graves' hyperthyroidism and ophthalmopathy. That study adds: Initially, a first-round RT-PCR of the TCR CDR3 employed the HTBI primer set.

The chain has TRBV25-1 and TRBJ2-1; 12 nucleotides agree with TRBD2. Sequenced material: peripheral blood mononuclear cells (PBMCs), taken at new diagnosis, from a patient treated with antithyroid drugs. The source of this sequence is a man between 18 and 29 years old with Graves disease. CDR3 coding DNA: TGTGCCAGCAGTGAATATATACTAGCGGGGGGAAATGAGCAGTTCTTC. Translated, it gives CASSEYILAGGNEQFF.